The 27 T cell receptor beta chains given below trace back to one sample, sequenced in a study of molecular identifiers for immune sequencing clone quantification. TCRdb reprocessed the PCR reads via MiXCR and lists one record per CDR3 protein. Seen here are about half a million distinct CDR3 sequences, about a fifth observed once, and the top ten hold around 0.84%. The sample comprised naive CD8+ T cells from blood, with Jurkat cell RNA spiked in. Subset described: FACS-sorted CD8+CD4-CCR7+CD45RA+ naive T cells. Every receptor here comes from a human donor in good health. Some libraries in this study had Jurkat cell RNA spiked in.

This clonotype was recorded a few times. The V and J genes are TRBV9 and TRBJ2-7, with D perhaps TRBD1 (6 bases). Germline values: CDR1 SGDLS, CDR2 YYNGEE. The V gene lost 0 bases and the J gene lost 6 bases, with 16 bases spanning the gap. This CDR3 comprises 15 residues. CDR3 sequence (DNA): TGTGCCAGCAGCGTAGGAGACAGGACCCTCGGCGAGCAGTACTTC. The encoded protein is CASSVGDRTLGEQYF.

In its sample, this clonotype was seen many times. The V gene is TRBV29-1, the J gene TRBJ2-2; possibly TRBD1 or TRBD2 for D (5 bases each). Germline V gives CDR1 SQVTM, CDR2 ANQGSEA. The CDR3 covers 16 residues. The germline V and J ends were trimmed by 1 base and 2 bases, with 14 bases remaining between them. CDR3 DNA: TGCAGCGTTGAAGTTCTCGGGGCGCTTAACACCGGGGAGCTGTTTTTT. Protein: CSVEVLGALNTGELFF.

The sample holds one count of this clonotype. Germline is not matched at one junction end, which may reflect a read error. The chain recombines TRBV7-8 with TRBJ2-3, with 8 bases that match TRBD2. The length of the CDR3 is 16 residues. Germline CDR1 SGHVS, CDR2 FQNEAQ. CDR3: CVSSFASLAATDTQYF. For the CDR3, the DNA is TGTGTCAGCAGCTTCGCTTCACTAGCGGCCACAGATACGCAGTATTTT.

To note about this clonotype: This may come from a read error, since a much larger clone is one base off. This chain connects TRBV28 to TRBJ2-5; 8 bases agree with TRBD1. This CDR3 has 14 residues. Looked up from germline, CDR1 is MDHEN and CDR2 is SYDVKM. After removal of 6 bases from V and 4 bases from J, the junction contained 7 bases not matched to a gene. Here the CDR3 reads CASSPHGTGETQYF. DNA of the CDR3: TGTGCCAGCAGCCCACACGGGACAGGAGAGACCCAGTACTTC. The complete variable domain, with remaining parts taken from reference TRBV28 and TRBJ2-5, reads DVKVTQSSRYLVKRTGEKVFLECVQDMDHENMFWYRQDPGLGLRLIYFSYDVKMKEKGDIPEGYSVSREKKERFSLILESASTNQTSMYLCASSPHGTGETQYFGPGTRLLVL.

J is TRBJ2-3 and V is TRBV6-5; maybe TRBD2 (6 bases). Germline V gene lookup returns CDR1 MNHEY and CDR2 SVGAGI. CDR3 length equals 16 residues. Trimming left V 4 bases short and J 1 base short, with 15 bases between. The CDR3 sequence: CASSSPVGEGTDTQYF. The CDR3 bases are TGTGCCAGCAGTTCCCCGGTAGGGGAGGGCACAGATACGCAGTATTTT.

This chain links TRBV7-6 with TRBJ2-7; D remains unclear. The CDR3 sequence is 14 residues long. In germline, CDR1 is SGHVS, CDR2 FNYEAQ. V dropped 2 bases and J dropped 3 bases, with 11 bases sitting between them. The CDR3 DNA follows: TGTGCCAGCAGCTTAAACAGACCCGGCTACGAGCAGTACTTC. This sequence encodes CASSLNRPGYEQYF.

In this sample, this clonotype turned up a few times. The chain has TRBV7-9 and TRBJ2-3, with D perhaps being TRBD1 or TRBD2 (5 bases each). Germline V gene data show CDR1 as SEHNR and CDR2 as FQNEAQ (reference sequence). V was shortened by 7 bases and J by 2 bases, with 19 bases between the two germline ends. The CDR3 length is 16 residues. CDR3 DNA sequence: TGTGCCAGCAACTCCCCCACCAGGGAGATCACAGATACGCAGTATTTT. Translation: CASNSPTREITDTQYF.

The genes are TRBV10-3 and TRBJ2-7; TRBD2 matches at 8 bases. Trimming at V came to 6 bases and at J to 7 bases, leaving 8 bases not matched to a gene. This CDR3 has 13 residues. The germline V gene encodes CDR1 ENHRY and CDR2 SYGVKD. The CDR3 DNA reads TGTGCCATCAGCCCGGGGGGGGCTGGGGAGCAGTACTTC. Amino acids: CAISPGGAGEQYF.

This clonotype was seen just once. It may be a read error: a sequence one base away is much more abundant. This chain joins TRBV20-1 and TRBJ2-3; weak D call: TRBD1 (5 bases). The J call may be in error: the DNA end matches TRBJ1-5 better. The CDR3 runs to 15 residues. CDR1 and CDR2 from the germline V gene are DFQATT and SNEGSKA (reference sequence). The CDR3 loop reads CSAPRVGVETDTQHF. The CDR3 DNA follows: TGCAGTGCTCCCAGGGTGGGAGTAGAAACAGATACGCAGCATTTT.

Here the CDR3 reads CASSPPLAALNEQFF. Here the CDR3 DNA reads TGTGCCAGCAGCCCGCCGCTAGCGGCCCTCAATGAGCAGTTCTTC. The J gene is TRBJ2-1, the V gene TRBV9; 7 positions agree with TRBD2. The ends lost 4 bases at V and 6 bases at J; junction bases unmatched: 10. CDR1 SGDLS and CDR2 YYNGEE come from the germline V gene. This CDR3 is built from 15 residues.

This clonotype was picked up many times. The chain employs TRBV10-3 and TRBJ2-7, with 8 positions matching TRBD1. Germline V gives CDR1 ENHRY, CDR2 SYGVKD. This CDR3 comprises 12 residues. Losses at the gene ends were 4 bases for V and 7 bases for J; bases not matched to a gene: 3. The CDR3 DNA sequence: TGTGCCATCAGTGCCGGACAGGGTGAGCAGTACTTC. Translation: CAISAGQGEQYF.

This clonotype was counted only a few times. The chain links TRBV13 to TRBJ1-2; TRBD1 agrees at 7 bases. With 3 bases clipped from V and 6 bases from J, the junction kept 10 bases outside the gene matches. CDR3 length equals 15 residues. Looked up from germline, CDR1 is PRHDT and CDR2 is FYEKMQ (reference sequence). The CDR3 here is CASSFYRGGEDGYTF. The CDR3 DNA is TGTGCCAGCAGCTTTTATAGAGGGGGCGAGGATGGCTACACCTTC.

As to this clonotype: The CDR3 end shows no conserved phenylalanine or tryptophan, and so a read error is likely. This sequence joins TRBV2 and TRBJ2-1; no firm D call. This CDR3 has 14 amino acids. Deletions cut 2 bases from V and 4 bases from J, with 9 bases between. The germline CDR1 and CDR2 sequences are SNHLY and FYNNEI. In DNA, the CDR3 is TGTGCCAGCAGTGAAATGGAAGCTTACAATGAGCAGTTCCTC. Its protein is CASSEMEAYNEQFL.

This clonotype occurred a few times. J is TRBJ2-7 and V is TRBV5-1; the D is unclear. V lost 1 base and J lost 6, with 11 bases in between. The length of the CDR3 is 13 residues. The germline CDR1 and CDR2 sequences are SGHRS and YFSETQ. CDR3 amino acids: CASSLLLGGEQYF. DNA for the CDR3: TGCGCCAGCAGCTTGCTATTAGGTGGCGAGCAGTACTTC. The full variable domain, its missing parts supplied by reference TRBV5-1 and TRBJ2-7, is KAGVTQTPRYLIKTRGQQVTLSCSPISGHRSVSWYQQTPGQGLQFLFEYFSETQRNKGNFPGRFSGRQFSNSRSEMNVSTLELGDSALYLCASSLLLGGEQYFGPGTRLTVT.

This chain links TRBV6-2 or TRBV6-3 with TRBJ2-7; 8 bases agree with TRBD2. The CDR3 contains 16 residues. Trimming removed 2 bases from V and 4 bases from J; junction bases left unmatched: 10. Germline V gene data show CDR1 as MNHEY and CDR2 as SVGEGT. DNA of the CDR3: TGTGCCAGCAGTTACGAGGGGTCGGGGGGGCCGTACGAGCAGTACTTC. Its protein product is CASSYEGSGGPYEQYF.

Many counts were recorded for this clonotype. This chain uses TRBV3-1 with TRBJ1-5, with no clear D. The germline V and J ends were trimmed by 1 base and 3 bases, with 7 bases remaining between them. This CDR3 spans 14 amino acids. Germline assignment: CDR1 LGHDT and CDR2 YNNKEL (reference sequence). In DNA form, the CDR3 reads TGTGCCAGCAGCCAAGGCCGGGTCAATCAGCCCCAGCATTTT. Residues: CASSQGRVNQPQHF.

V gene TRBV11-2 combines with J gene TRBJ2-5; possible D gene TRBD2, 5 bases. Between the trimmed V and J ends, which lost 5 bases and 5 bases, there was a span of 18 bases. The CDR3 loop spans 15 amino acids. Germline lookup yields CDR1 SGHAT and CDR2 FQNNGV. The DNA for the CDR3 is TGTGCCAGCAGCCCCGAACCCGGGGAATACGAGACCCAGTACTTC. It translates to CASSPEPGEYETQYF.

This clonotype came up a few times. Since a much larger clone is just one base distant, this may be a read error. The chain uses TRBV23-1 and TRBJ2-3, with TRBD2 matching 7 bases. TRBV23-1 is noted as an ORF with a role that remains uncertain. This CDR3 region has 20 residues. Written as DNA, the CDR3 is TGCGCCAGCAGTCAACAAATGGGGACTGGGGACTATAGCTTCACAGGTACGCAGTATTTT. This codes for CASSQQMGTGDYSFTGTQYF.

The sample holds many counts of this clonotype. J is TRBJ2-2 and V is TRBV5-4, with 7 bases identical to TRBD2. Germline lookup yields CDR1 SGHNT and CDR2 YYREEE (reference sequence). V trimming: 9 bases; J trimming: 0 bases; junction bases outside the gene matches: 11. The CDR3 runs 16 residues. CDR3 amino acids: CATREGRGTNTGELFF. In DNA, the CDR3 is TGTGCCACCAGGGAGGGGAGGGGAACGAACACCGGGGAGCTGTTTTTT.

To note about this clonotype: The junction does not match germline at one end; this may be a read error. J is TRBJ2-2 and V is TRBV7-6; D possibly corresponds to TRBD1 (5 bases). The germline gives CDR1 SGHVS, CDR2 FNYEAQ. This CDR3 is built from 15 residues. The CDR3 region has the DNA TGTGCCAGCGGCTTAGTAGTGCAGGGCACCGGGGAGCTGTTTTTT. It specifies CASGLVVQGTGELFF.

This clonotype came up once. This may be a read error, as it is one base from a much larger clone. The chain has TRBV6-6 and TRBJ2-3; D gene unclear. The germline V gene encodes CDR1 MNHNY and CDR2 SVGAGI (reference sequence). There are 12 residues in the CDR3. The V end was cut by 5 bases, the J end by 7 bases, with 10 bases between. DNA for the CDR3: TGTGCCAGCAGTCCCACACAGTATACGCAGTATTTT. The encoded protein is CASSPTQYTQYF.

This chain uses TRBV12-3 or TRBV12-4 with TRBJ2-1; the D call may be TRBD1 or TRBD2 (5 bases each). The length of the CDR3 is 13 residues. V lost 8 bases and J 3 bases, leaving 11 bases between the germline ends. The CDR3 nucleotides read TGTGCCAGCGGGGCAGGAGGCTACAATGAGCAGTTCTTC. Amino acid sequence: CASGAGGYNEQFF.

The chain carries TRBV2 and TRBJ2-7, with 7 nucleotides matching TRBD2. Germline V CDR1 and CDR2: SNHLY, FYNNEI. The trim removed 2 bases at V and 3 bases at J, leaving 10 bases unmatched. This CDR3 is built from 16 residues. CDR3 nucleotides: TGTGCCAGCAGTGAACTAGCGGAAACGAGCGACTACGAGCAGTACTTC. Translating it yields CASSELAETSDYEQYF.

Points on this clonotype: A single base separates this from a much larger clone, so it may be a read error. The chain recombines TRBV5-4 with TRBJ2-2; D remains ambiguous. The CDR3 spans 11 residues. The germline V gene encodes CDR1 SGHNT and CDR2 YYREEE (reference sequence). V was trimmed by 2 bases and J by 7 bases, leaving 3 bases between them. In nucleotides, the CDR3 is TGTGCCAGCAGCTTCTTCGGGGAGCTGTTTTTT. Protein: CASSFFGELFF.

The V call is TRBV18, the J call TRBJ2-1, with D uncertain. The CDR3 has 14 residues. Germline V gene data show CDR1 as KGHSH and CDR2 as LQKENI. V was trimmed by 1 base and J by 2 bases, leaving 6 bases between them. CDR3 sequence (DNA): TGTGCCAGCTCACCACTCGGCGCCTACAATGAGCAGTTCTTC. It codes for CASSPLGAYNEQFF.

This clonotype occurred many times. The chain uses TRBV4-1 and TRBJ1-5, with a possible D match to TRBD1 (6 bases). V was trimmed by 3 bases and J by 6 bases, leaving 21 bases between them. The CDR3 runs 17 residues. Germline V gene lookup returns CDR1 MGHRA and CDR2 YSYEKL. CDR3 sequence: CASSQFPPTGGSQPQHF. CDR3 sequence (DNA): TGCGCCAGCAGCCAGTTCCCCCCGACAGGCGGTAGTCAGCCCCAGCATTTT.

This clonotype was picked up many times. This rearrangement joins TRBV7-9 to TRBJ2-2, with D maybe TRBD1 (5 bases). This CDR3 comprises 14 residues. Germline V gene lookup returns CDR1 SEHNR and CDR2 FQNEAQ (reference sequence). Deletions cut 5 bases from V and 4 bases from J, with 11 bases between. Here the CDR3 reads CASSPRDSTGELFF. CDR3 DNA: TGTGCCAGCAGCCCCCGCGACAGCACCGGGGAGCTGTTTTTT.